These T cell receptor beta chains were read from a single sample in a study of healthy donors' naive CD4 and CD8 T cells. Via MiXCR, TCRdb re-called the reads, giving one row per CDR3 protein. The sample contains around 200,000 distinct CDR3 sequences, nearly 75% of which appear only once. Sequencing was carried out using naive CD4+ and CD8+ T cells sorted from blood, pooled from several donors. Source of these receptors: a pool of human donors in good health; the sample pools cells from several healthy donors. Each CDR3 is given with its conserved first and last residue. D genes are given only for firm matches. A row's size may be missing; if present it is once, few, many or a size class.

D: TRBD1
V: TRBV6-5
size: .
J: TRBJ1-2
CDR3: CASSAAPGQGNFRNGYTF
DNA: TGTGCCAGCAGTGCTGCCCCCGGACAGGGGAATTTTCGAAATGGCTACACCTTC

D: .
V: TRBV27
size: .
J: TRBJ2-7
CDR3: CASSFKSPISYEQYF
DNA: TGTGCCAGCAGTTTCAAGAGCCCCATCTCCTACGAGCAGTACTTC

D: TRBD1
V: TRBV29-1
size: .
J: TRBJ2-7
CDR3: CSARTGLLSYEQYF
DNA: TGCAGCGCTCGGACAGGGCTACTCTCCTACGAGCAGTACTTC

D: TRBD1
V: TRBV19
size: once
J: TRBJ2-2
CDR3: CAGSAGQGANTGELFF
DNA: TGTGCCGGTAGTGCAGGACAGGGAGCGAACACCGGGGAGCTGTTTTTT

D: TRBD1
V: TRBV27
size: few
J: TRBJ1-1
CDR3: CASSFLGRGRTEAFF
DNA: TGTGCCAGCAGTTTCCTGGGCAGGGGGCGTACTGAAGCTTTCTTT

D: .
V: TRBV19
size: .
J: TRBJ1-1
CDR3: CASSISELEINTEAFF
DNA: TGTGCCAGTAGTATCTCTGAACTCGAGATAAACACTGAAGCTTTCTTT

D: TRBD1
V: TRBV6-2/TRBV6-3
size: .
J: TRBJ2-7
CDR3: CASSYNRGISYEQYF
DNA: TGTGCCAGCAGTTACAACAGGGGGATTTCCTACGAGCAGTACTTC

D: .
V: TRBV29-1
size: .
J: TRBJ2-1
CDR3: CSVVVREQFF
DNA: TGCAGCGTGGTGGTTAGGGAGCAGTTCTTC

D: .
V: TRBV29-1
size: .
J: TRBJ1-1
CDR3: CSVCDPEAFF
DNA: TGCAGCGTTTGCGACCCTGAAGCTTTCTTT

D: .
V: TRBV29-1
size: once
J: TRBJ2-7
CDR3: CSVEMAGKSSYEQYF
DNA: TGCAGCGTTGAAATGGCAGGGAAAAGCTCCTACGAGCAGTACTTC

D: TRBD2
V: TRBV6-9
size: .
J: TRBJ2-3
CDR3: CTSRETSGNTSTDTQYF
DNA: TGTACCAGCAGGGAGACTAGCGGGAACACTAGCACAGATACGCAGTATTTT